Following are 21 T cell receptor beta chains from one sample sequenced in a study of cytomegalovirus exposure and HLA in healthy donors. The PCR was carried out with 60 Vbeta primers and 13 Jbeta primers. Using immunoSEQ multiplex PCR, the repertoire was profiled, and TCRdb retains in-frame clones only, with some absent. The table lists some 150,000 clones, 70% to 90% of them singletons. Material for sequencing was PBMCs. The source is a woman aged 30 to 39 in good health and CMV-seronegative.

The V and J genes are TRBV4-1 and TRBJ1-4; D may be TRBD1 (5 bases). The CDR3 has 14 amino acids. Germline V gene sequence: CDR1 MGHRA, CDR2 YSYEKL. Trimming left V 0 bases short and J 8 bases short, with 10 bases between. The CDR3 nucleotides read TGCGCCAGCAGCCAAGAAGGGGTCTGGGAAAAACTGTTTTTT. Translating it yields CASSQEGVWEKLFF.

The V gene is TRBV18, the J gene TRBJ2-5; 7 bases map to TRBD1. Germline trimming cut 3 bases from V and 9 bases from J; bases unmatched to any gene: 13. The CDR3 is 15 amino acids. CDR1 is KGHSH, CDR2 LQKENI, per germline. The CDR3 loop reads CASSPATGSYGSQYF. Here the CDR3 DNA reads TGTGCCAGCTCACCGGCGACAGGGTCGTATGGGTCCCAGTACTTC.

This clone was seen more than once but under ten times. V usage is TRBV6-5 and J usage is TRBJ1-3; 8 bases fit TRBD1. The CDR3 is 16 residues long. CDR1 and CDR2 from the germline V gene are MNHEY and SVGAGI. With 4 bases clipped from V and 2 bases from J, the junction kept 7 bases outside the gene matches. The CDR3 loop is CASSSTGGAAGNTIYF. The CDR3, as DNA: TGTGCCAGCAGTTCTACAGGGGGTGCGGCTGGAAACACCATATATTTT.

This CDR3 reads CSVGRETQYF. The CDR3 nucleotides are TGCAGCGTTGGGCGGGAGACCCAGTACTTC. This rearrangement joins TRBV29-1 to TRBJ2-5; D is uncertain. The CDR3 sequence is 10 residues long. Germline V gene sequence: CDR1 SQVTM, CDR2 ANQGSEA. V gave up 4 bases and J gave up 5 bases, with 5 bases separating them.

CDR3 coding DNA: TGCAGCGCCTCGCCCGGGGGGTTGGGCGAGCAGTACTTC. It yields the protein CSASPGGLGEQYF. J is TRBJ2-7 and V is TRBV29-1; 7 nucleotides match TRBD2. The length of the CDR3 is 13 residues. Germline V gene lookup returns CDR1 SQVTM and CDR2 ANQGSEA. V shed 7 bases, J shed 6 bases, and the junction held 12 bases outside the gene matches.

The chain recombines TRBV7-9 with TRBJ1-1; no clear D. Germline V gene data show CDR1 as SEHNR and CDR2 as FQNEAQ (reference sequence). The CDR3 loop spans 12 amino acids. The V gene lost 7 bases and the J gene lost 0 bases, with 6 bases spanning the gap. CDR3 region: CASTLMNTEAFF. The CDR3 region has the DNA TGTGCCAGCACACTGATGAACACTGAAGCTTTCTTT.

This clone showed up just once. CDR3 region: CASSSAGTGGPEAFF. The CDR3 coding sequence is TGCGCCAGCAGCTCAGCCGGGACAGGGGGCCCTGAAGCTTTCTTT. The chain carries TRBV5-1 and TRBJ1-1; 12 nucleotides match TRBD1. The ends lost 3 bases at V and 6 bases at J; junction bases unmatched: 6. The CDR3 consists of 15 residues. The germline gives CDR1 SGHRS, CDR2 YFSETQ.

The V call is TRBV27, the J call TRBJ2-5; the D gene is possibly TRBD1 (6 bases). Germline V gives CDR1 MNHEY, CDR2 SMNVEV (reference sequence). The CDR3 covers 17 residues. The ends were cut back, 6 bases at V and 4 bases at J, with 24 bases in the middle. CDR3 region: CASSAGTIPRARETQYF. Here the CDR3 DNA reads TGTGCCAGCAGCGCCGGGACAATCCCCCGGGCGCGAGAGACCCAGTACTTC.

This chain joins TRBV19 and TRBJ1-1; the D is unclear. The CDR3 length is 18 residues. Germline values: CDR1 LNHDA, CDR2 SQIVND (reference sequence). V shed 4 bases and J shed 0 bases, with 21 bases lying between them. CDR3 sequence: CASSKRPGEWNLNTEAFF. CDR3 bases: TGTGCCAGTAGTAAAAGGCCCGGGGAGTGGAACTTGAACACTGAAGCTTTCTTT.

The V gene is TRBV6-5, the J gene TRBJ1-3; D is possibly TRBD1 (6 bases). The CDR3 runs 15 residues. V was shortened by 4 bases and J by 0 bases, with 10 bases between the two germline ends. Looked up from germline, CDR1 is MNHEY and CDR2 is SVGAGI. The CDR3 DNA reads TGTGCCAGCAGTTTTGACAGGAGCTCTGGAAACACCATATATTTT. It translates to CASSFDRSSGNTIYF.

Here the CDR3 reads CATQGVRDSPLHF. CDR3 nucleotide sequence: TGTGCCACCCAGGGCGTTAGGGATTCACCCCTCCACTTT. V and J are TRBV15 and TRBJ1-6, with TRBD1 as a possible D gene (5 bases). V was trimmed by 8 bases and J by 8 bases, leaving 13 bases between them. The CDR3 covers 13 residues. The germline V gene encodes CDR1 LNHNV and CDR2 YYDKDF (reference sequence).

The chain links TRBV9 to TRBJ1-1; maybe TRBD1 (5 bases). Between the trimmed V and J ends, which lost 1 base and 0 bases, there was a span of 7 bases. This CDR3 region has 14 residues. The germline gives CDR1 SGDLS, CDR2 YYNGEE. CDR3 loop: CASSVLQVNTEAFF. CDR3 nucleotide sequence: TGTGCCAGCAGCGTACTACAGGTGAACACTGAAGCTTTCTTT.

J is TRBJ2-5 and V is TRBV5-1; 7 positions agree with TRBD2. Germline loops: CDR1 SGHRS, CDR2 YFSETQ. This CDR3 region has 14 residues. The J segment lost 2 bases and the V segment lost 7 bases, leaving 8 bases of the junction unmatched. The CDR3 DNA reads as TGCGCCAGCCGGCGCGGGGGAGAGCAAGAGACCCAGTACTTC. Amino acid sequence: CASRRGGEQETQYF.

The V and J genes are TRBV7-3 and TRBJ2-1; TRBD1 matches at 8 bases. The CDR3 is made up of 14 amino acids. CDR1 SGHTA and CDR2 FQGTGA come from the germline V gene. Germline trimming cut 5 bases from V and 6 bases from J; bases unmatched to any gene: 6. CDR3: CASSPGGSGNEQFF. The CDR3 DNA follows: TGTGCCAGCAGCCCAGGGGGCTCGGGCAATGAGCAGTTCTTC.

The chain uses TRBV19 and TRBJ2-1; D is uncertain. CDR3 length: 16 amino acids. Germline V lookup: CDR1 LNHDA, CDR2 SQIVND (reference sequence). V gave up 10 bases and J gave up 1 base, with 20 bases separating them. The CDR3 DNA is TGTGCCACAAAACTTGACGGGTATCAATCCTACAATGAGCAGTTCTTC. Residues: CATKLDGYQSYNEQFF.

The CDR3 sequence is CASSLGVQTTGYTF. CDR3 bases: TGCGCCAGCAGCTTAGGTGTACAGACGACGGGCTACACCTTC. The chain links TRBV5-1 to TRBJ1-2, with D unresolved. With 2 bases removed from V and 8 bases from J, the gap between germline ends came to 16 bases. Germline CDR1 SGHRS, CDR2 YFSETQ. The CDR3 extends over 14 amino acids.

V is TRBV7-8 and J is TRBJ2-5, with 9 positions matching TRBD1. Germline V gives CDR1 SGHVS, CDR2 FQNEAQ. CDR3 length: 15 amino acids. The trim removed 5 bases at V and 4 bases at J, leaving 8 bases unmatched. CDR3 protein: CASSVAGTGLETQYF. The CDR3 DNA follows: TGTGCCAGCAGCGTGGCCGGGACAGGGCTAGAGACCCAGTACTTC.

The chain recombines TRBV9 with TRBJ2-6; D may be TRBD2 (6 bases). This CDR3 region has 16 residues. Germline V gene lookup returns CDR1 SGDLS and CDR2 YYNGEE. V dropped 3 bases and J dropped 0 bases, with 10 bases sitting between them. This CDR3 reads CASSAAGGSGANVLTF. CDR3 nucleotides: TGTGCCAGCAGCGCTGCCGGGGGCTCTGGGGCCAACGTCCTGACTTTC.

In nucleotides, the CDR3 is TGTGCCAGCAGCGCCGATGGACTAGCGGGGTCCTACGAGCAGTACTTC. Residues: CASSADGLAGSYEQYF. The gene calls are TRBV9 and TRBJ2-7, with 12 bases lining up with TRBD2. V was clipped by 3 bases and J by 1 base; unmatched bases: 5. The CDR3 runs to 16 residues. The germline gives CDR1 SGDLS, CDR2 YYNGEE.

CDR3 sequence: CASTVSWLGSSGEQYF. The CDR3 nucleotides are TGTGCCAGCACCGTCTCGTGGCTAGGATCTTCCGGTGAGCAGTACTTC. This chain links TRBV11-2 with TRBJ2-7, with D uncertain. The CDR3 length is 16 residues. CDR1 SGHAT and CDR2 FQNNGV come from the germline V gene. V lost 7 bases, J lost 7 bases, and 26 bases lay in between.

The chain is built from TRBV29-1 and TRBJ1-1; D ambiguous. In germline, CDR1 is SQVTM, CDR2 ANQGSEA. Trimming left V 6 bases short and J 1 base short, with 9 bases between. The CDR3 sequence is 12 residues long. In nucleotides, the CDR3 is TGCAGCGTGCGCCGTGGGAACACTGAAGCTTTCTTT. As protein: CSVRRGNTEAFF.